This TCR beta chain is from a study of beta chain features in type 1 diabetes. CD4+ naive, central memory, regulatory and stem cell-like memory cells were sorted via CD45RO/CCR7/CD25/CD127/CD95/CD27. Regarding the study as a whole: Moderate yet significant TCRB CDR3 shortening was seen in Type 1 diabetes patients in all four CD4+ subsets. Lower insertion and higher deletion counts appeared at VDJ junctions in type 1 diabetes patients. Naive, central memory and regulatory TCRB repertoires appeared more similar among patients than healthy donors.

Reverse transcribing all isolated RNA meant expressed TCRB transcripts were sequenced. Naive, central memory and regulatory T cell samples averaged about 3.5 million reads. TCRdb's copy holds only in-frame clones and misses some; the assay was immunoSEQ multiplex PCR. Of about 160,000 clones detected, about 8.1% appear once; the ten largest clones hold over 0.5%. The V end was cut by 3 bases, the J end by 4 bases, with 13 bases between. CDR1 and CDR2 (germline): SGHTA, FQGNSA. This CDR3 region has 14 residues. Concerning this clone itself: Its antigen is unknown.

This sequence joins TRBV7-2 and TRBJ2-7; the D gene is possibly TRBD1 (5 bases). Sequencing input: central memory CD4+ T cells from blood. The TCR comes from a woman aged 18 to 35 with type 1 diabetes. CDR3 DNA sequence: TGTGCCAGCAGCTTCCAAGGGGCGCGATACGAGCAGTACTTC. Its protein product is CASSFQGARYEQYF. Based on the CDR3 plus reference TRBV7-2 and TRBJ2-7, the full variable domain is GAGVSQSPSNKVTEKGKDVELRCDPISGHTALYWYRQSLGQGLEFLIYFQGNSAPDKSGLPSDRFSAERTGGSVSTLTIQRTQQEDSAVYLCASSFQGARYEQYFGPGTRLTVT.